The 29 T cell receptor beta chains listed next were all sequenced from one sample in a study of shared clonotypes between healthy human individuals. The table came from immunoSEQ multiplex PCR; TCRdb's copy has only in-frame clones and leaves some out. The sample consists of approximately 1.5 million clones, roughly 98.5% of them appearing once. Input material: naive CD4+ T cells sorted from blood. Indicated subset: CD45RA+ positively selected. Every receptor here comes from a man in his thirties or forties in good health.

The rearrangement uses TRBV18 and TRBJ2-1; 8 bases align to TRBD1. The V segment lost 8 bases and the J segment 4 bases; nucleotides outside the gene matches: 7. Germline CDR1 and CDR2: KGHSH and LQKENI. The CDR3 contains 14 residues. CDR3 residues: CASHRTGLYNEQFF. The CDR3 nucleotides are TGTGCCAGCCATCGGACAGGGCTTTACAATGAGCAGTTCTTC.

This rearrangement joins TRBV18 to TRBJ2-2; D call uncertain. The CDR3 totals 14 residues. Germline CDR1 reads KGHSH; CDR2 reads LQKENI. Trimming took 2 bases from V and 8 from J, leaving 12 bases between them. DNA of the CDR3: TGTGCCAGCTCACCAACGGTCCCTATAGGGGAGCTGTTTTTT. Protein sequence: CASSPTVPIGELFF.

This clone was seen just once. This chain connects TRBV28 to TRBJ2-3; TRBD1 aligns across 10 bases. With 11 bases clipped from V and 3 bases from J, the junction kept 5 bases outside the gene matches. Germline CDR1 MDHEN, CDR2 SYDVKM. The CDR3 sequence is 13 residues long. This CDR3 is CAGGDRGTDTQYF. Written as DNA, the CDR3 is TGTGCCGGGGGGGACAGGGGAACAGATACGCAGTATTTT.

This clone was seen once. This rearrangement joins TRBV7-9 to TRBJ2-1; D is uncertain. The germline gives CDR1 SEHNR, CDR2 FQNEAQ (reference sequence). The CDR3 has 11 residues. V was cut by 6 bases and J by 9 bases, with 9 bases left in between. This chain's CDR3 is CASSDTLEQFF. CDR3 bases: TGTGCCAGCAGTGACACTCTTGAGCAGTTCTTC.

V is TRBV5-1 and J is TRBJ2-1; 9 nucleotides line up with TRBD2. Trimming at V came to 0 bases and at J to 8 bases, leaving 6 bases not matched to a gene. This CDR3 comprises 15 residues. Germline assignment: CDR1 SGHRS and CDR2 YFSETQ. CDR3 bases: TGCGCCAGCAGCTTGGTGGTAGCGGGAGCCTATGAGCAGTTCTTC. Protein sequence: CASSLVVAGAYEQFF.

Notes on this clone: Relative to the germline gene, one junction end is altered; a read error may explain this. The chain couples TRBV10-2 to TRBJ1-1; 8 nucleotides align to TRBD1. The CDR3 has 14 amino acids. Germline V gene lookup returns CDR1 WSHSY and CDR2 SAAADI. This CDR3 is CASSEHHRGAETLF. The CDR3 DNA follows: TGCGCCAGCAGTGAGCACCACAGGGGGGCCGAGACGCTCTTT.

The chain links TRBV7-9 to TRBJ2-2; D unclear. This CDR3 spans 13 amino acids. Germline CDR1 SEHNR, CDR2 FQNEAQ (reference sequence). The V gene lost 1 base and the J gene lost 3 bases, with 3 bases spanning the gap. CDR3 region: CASSLVDTGELFF. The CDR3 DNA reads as TGTGCCAGCAGCTTAGTAGACACCGGGGAGCTGTTTTTT.

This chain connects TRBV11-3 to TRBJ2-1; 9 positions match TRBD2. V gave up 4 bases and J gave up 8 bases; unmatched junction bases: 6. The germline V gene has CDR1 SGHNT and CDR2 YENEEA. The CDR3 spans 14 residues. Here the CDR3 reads CASSSGTSLDEQFF. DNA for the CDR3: TGTGCCAGCAGCTCAGGGACTAGCTTAGATGAGCAGTTCTTC.

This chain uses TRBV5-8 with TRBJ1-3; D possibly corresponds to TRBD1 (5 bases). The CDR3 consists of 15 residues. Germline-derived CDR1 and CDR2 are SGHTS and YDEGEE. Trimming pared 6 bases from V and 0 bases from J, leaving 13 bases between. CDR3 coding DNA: TGTGCCAGCACTCGACAGTCGCTCTCTGGAAACACCATATATTTT. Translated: CASTRQSLSGNTIYF.

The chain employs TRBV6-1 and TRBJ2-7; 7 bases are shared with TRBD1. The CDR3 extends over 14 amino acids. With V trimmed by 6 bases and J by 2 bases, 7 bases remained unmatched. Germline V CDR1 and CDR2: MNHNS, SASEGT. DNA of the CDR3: TGTGCCAGCAGCGTAGCCGGGACAGCCTACGAGCAGTACTTC. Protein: CASSVAGTAYEQYF.

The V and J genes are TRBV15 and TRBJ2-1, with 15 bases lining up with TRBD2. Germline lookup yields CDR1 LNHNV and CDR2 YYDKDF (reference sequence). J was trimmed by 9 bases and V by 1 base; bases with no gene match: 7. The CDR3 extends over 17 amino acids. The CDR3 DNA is TGTGCCACCAGCAGAGCAGGACTAGCGGGAGGGCCTCTTGAGCAGTTCTTC. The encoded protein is CATSRAGLAGGPLEQFF.

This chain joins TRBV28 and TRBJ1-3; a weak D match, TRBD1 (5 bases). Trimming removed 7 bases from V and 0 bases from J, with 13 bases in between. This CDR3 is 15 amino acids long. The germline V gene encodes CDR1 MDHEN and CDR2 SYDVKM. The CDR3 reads CASKAGSSSGNTIYF. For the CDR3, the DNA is TGTGCCAGCAAAGCAGGGTCAAGCTCTGGAAACACCATATATTTT.

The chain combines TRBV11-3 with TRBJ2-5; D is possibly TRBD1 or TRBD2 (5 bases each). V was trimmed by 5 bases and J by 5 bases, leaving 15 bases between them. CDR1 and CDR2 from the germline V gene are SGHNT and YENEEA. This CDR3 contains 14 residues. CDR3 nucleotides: TGTGCCAGCAGCCAAGGGGACCCCCCGGAGACCCAGTACTTC. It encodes CASSQGDPPETQYF.

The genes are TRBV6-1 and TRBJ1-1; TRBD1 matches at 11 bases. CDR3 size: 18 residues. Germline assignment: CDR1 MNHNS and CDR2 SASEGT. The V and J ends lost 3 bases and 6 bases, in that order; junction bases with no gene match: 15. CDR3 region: CASSDLVDRGPLRAEAFF. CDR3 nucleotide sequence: TGTGCCAGCAGTGATTTGGTGGACAGGGGGCCGCTTAGAGCTGAAGCTTTCTTT.

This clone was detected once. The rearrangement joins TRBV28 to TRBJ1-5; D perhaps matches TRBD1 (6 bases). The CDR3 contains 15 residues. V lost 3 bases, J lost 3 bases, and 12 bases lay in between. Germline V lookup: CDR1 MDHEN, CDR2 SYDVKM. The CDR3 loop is CASSFSRGANQPQHF. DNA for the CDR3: TGTGCCAGCAGTTTCTCCAGGGGCGCCAATCAGCCCCAGCATTTT. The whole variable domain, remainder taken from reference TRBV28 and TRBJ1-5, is DVKVTQSSRYLVKRTGEKVFLECVQDMDHENMFWYRQDPGLGLRLIYFSYDVKMKEKGDIPEGYSVSREKKERFSLILESASTNQTSMYLCASSFSRGANQPQHFGDGTRLSIL.

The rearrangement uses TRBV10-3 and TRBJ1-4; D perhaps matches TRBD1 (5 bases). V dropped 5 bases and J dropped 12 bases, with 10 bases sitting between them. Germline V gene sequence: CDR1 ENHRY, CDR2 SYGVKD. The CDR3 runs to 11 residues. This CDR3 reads CAISQGEELFF. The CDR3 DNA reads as TGTGCCATCAGTCAGGGAGAGGAACTGTTTTTT.

CDR3 sequence: CASSSYRGRNEQYF. The CDR3 coding sequence is TGTGCCAGCAGCTCCTACAGGGGGCGGAACGAGCAGTACTTC. This chain joins TRBV5-5 and TRBJ2-7; 9 positions match TRBD1. The CDR3 consists of 14 residues. The V gene end was trimmed by 3 bases and the J gene end by 5 bases; junction bases not matched to a gene: 6. CDR1 is SGHKS and CDR2 is YYEKEE in the germline V gene (reference sequence).

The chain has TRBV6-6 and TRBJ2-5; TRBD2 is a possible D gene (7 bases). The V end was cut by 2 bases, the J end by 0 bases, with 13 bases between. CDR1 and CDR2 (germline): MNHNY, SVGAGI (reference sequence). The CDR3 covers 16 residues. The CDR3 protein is CASSYGGAANQETQYF. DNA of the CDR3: TGTGCCAGCAGTTACGGGGGGGCAGCCAACCAAGAGACCCAGTACTTC.

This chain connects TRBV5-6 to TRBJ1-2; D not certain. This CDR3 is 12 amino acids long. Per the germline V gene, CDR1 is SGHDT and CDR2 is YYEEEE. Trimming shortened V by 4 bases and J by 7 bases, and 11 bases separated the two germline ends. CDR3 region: CASSVQDPGYTF. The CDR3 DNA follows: TGTGCCAGCAGCGTTCAGGACCCTGGCTACACCTTC.

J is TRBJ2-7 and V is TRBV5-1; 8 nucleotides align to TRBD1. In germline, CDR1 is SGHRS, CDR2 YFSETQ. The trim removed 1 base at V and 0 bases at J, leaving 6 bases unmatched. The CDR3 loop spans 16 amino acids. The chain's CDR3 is CASSLRTGPSSYEQYF. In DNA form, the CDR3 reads TGCGCCAGCAGCTTGAGGACAGGGCCCTCCTCCTACGAGCAGTACTTC.

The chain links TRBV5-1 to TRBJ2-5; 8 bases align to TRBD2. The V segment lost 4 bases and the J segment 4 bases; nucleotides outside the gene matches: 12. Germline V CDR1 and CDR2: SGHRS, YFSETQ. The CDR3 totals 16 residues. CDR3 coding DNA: TGCGCCAGCAGCCCCGGGATAGCGGGGTCCGGAGAGACCCAGTACTTC. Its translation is CASSPGIAGSGETQYF.

The CDR3 loop is CSVLTNEQFF. DNA of the CDR3: TGCAGCGTTCTCACCAATGAGCAGTTCTTC. The chain uses TRBV29-1 and TRBJ2-1; D not resolved. This CDR3 is built from 10 residues. Deletions cut 5 bases from V and 6 bases from J, with 5 bases between. Germline V gives CDR1 SQVTM, CDR2 ANQGSEA.

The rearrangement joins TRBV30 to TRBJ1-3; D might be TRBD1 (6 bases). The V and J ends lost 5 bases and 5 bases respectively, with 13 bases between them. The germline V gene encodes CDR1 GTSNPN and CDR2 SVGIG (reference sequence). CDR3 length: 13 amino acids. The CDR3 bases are TGTGCCTGGGACAGGCGCGGCAGAAACACCATATATTTT. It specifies CAWDRRGRNTIYF.

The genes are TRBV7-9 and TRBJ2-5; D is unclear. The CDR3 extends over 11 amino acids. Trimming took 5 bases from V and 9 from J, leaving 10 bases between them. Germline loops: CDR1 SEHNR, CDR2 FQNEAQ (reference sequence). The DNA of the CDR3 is TGTGCCAGCAGCCTAAATAGGGCCCAGTACTTC. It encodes CASSLNRAQYF.

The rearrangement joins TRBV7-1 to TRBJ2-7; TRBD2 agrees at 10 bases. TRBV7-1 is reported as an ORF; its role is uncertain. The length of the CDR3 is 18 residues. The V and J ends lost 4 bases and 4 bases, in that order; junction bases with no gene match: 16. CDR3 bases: TGTGCCAGCAGCTTCGCGGCTAGCGGGAGTTGGGCTATGTACGAGCAGTACTTC. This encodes CASSFAASGSWAMYEQYF.

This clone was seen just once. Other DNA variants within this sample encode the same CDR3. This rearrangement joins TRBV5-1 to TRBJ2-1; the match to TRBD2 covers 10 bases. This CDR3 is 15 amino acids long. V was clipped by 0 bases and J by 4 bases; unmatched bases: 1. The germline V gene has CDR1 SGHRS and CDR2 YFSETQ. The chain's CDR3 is CASSLGLAGYNEQFF. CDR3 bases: TGCGCCAGCAGCTTGGGACTAGCGGGTTACAATGAGCAGTTCTTC.

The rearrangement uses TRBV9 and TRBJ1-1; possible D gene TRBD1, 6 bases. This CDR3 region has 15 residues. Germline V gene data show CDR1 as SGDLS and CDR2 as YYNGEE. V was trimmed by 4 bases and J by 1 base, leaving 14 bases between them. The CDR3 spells CASSFEGGTNTEAFF. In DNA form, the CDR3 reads TGTGCCAGCAGCTTCGAGGGGGGGACGAACACTGAAGCTTTCTTT.

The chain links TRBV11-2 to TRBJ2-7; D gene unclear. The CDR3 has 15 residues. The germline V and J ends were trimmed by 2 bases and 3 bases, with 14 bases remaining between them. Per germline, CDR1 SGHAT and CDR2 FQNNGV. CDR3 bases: TGTGCCAGCAGCTTAAGAGCCCTTGGGAACTACGAGCAGTACTTC. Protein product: CASSLRALGNYEQYF.

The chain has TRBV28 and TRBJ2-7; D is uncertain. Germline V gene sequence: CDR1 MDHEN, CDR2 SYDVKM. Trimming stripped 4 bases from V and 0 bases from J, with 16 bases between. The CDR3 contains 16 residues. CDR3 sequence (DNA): TGTGCCAGCAGTTCAAACTTGTCTGGAAGCTCCTACGAGCAGTACTTC. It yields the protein CASSSNLSGSSYEQYF.